The clone carrying this TCR beta chain was found a few times. TCRdb re-called the 5' RACE reads with MiXCR, one entry per CDR3 protein. The sample lists 550,000 to 600,000 distinct CDR3 sequences, roughly 21% seen once, with 8.4% in the top ten. This entry belongs to a study of T-cell memory formation after mild COVID-19. This sequence was found in an adult woman who had mild COVID-19 (a few samples of this study predate the infection). Cell type and time point are not known. Sequencing input: PBMCs or a T cell subset sorted from them (not recorded which).

CDR3 DNA: TGTGCCAGCAGTGCCAGGGGCTTGTCACCCCTCCACTTT. This gives the protein CASSARGLSPLHF. The V call is TRBV2, the J call TRBJ1-6; a weak D match, TRBD1 (6 bases). V was clipped by 4 bases and J by 10 bases, with 11 bases between them. The CDR3 runs to 13 residues. Germline V gene data show CDR1 as SNHLY and CDR2 as FYNNEI.